Listed here are 25 T cell receptor beta chains from one sample, sequenced in a study of blood T cell repertoires in COVID-19 (dated by TCRdb to 2020 to 2022). To prepare the library, the immunoSEQ multiplex PCR assay was applied. TCRdb mirrors the immuneACCESS table, restricted to in-frame sequences. Some clones are absent from its copies; in checked studies, under half trace to an unresolved V gene, and the reason for the others is unknown. The sample has 99,000 or so clones on record, 75% to 95% of them singletons. Around 5.8% of the sample is in the top ten clones. The sequenced material came from peripheral blood. The receptors stem from a human donor in a cohort sampled during active COVID-19.

V and J are TRBV4-1 and TRBJ1-3; 12 bases are a match to TRBD1. Losses at the gene ends were 5 bases for V and 2 bases for J; bases not matched to a gene: 10. The CDR3 runs 18 residues. In germline, CDR1 is MGHRA, CDR2 YSYEKL. The CDR3 DNA reads as TGCGCCAGCAGCTCCCGGGACAGGGGGCGTTCCCCTGGAAACACCATATATTTT. The encoded protein is CASSSRDRGRSPGNTIYF.

The chain recombines TRBV3-1 (or the pseudogene TRBV3-2) with TRBJ2-2; TRBD2 aligns across 11 bases. Losses at the gene ends were 4 bases for V and 4 bases for J; bases not matched to a gene: 8. The CDR3 totals 17 residues. Germline assignment: CDR1 LGHDT and CDR2 YNNKEL (reference sequence). CDR3 sequence: CASSRYTSGSGTGELFF. CDR3 DNA: TGTGCCAGCAGCCGATACACTAGCGGGAGCGGCACCGGGGAGCTGTTTTTT.

The chain employs TRBV29-1 and TRBJ1-1; possible D gene TRBD1, 5 bases. Germline assignment: CDR1 SQVTM and CDR2 ANQGSEA. Trimming took off 7 bases at V and 1 base at J, with 19 bases between the two ends. This CDR3 has 15 residues. CDR3 amino acids: CSAEAFDRSNTEAFF. In nucleotides, the CDR3 is TGCAGCGCCGAGGCGTTTGACAGATCGAACACTGAAGCTTTCTTT.

The chain recombines TRBV24-1 with TRBJ2-1; TRBD1 matches 7 bases. Germline CDR1 KGHDR, CDR2 SFDVKD. The CDR3 covers 13 residues. With 7 bases clipped from V and 6 bases from J, the junction kept 5 bases outside the gene matches. CDR3 protein: CATSPGQTNEQFF. Written as DNA, the CDR3 is TGTGCCACCAGCCCGGGACAGACCAATGAGCAGTTCTTC.

The rearrangement joins TRBV4-1 to TRBJ1-1, with D tentatively TRBD1 (5 bases). This CDR3 is 15 amino acids long. V lost 0 bases to trimming and J lost 1 base, with 9 bases between them. The germline V gene encodes CDR1 MGHRA and CDR2 YSYEKL. The CDR3 loop reads CASSQDGRGNTEAFF. In DNA form, the CDR3 reads TGCGCCAGCAGCCAAGACGGGAGGGGGAACACTGAAGCTTTCTTT.

The chain employs TRBV20-1 and TRBJ2-5; 10 nucleotides match TRBD2. The CDR3 length is 14 residues. The V segment lost 3 bases and the J segment 5 bases; nucleotides outside the gene matches: 6. CDR1 and CDR2 (germline): DFQATT, SNEGSKA (reference sequence). The CDR3 reads CSASPSGRGETQYF. In DNA form, the CDR3 reads TGCAGTGCTAGTCCCAGCGGGAGGGGGGAGACCCAGTACTTC.

The chain has TRBV6-1 and TRBJ2-7, with 10 bases lining up with TRBD2. The germline V gene encodes CDR1 MNHNS and CDR2 SASEGT. Germline trimming cut 2 bases from V and 5 bases from J; bases unmatched to any gene: 12. This CDR3 has 17 amino acids. CDR3 in amino acids: CASSEKRGGVLPNEQYF. Written as DNA, the CDR3 is TGTGCCAGCAGTGAAAAGCGGGGGGGTGTACTACCTAACGAGCAGTACTTC.

The chain couples TRBV29-1 to TRBJ2-2, with 8 bases identical to TRBD1. V trimming: 6 bases; J trimming: 1 base; junction bases outside the gene matches: 4. The CDR3 length is 14 residues. Germline lookup yields CDR1 SQVTM and CDR2 ANQGSEA. CDR3 sequence (DNA): TGCAGCGTCGTCGACAGGGGGAACACCGGGGAGCTGTTTTTT. As protein: CSVVDRGNTGELFF.

This chain connects TRBV7-9 to TRBJ2-1; D is undetermined. Germline-derived CDR1 and CDR2 are SEHNR and FQNEAQ (reference sequence). The V end was cut by 1 base, the J end by 15 bases, with 7 bases between. The CDR3 spans 10 residues. The chain's CDR3 is CASSLDGWFF. CDR3 coding DNA: TGTGCCAGCAGCTTAGATGGCTGGTTCTTC.

This clone has just one count. CDR3 amino acids: CASSKVVGPKPYEQYF. The CDR3 coding sequence is TGTGCCAGCAGCAAAGTTGTGGGGCCTAAACCCTACGAGCAGTACTTC. This chain joins TRBV21-1 and TRBJ2-7; the table's TRBD1 call for D was not verified on the DNA. TRBV21-1 is an annotated pseudogene. CDR3 size: 16 residues.

The CDR3 DNA reads as TGTGCCACCAGTGACCAAAAAAGAGCCGGCGGGGAGCTGTTTTTT. Translating it yields CATSDQKRAGGELFF. The chain uses TRBV24-1 and TRBJ2-2; D is undetermined. Germline V CDR1 and CDR2: KGHDR, SFDVKD. The CDR3 is made up of 15 amino acids. V lost 4 bases and J lost 7, with 15 bases in between.

This rearrangement joins TRBV6-6 to TRBJ2-7, with 8 bases that match TRBD1. Germline CDR1 MNHNY, CDR2 SVGAGI (reference sequence). With 5 bases clipped from V and 6 bases from J, the junction kept 12 bases outside the gene matches. The CDR3 has 15 amino acids. CDR3 bases: TGTGCCAGCAGTCCCTTGAGGACAGGGCTTCGCGAGCAGTACTTC. It yields the protein CASSPLRTGLREQYF.

The rearrangement links TRBV5-1 to TRBJ1-1, with D maybe TRBD1 (5 bases). Per the germline V gene, CDR1 is SGHRS and CDR2 is YFSETQ. The CDR3 is 12 residues long. Trimming pared 0 bases from V and 5 bases from J, leaving 5 bases between. The CDR3 DNA follows: TGCGCCAGCAGCTTGGACAGGACTGAAGCTTTCTTT. Residues: CASSLDRTEAFF.

This clone was detected only a few times. V is TRBV6-5 and J is TRBJ1-5, with TRBD1 as a possible D gene (5 bases). In germline, CDR1 is MNHEY, CDR2 SVGAGI. This CDR3 has 15 residues. Deletions cut 0 bases from V and 4 bases from J, with 10 bases between. Written as DNA, the CDR3 is TGTGCCAGCAGTTACTCAGGGGTAGGGAATCAGCCCCAGCATTTT. Amino acid sequence: CASSYSGVGNQPQHF.

The genes are TRBV13 and TRBJ2-1, with D unclear. With 0 bases removed from V and 9 bases from J, the gap between germline ends came to 18 bases. Looked up from germline, CDR1 is PRHDT and CDR2 is FYEKMQ (reference sequence). This CDR3 is built from 16 residues. CDR3 nucleotides: TGTGCCAGCAGCTTAGGCCTCGCGGTCCAACTGGGTGAGCAGTTCTTC. Protein: CASSLGLAVQLGEQFF.

The chain is built from TRBV5-1 and TRBJ2-2; 9 bases are a match to TRBD2. In germline, CDR1 is SGHRS, CDR2 YFSETQ. Trimming at V came to 0 bases and at J to 4 bases, leaving 1 base not matched to a gene. This CDR3 contains 15 residues. CDR3 in DNA: TGCGCCAGCAGCTTGGAACTAGCGGGCACCGGGGAGCTGTTTTTT. Its translation is CASSLELAGTGELFF.

This clone was recorded once. The rearrangement joins TRBV7-3 to TRBJ1-1; weak D call: TRBD1 (6 bases). Looked up from germline, CDR1 is SGHTA and CDR2 is FQGTGA. The ends were cut back, 2 bases at V and 4 bases at J, with 11 bases in the middle. This CDR3 spans 14 amino acids. For the CDR3, the DNA is TGTGCCAGCAGCTTAGTACAGGGCAGCACTGAAGCTTTCTTT. Translated, it gives CASSLVQGSTEAFF.

The chain recombines TRBV11-3 with TRBJ1-1; weak D call: TRBD1 (5 bases). This CDR3 has 13 residues. Trimming shortened V by 7 bases and J by 1 base, and 10 bases separated the two germline ends. CDR1 is SGHNT and CDR2 is YENEEA in the germline V gene. The CDR3 sequence is CASKGQGNTEAFF. As DNA, the CDR3 is TGTGCCAGCAAAGGGCAGGGGAACACTGAAGCTTTCTTT.

The V gene is TRBV13, the J gene TRBJ2-7; a weak D match, TRBD2 (6 bases). V lost 0 bases, J lost 0 bases, and 12 bases lay in between. Germline V gives CDR1 PRHDT, CDR2 FYEKMQ (reference sequence). CDR3 size: 16 residues. This CDR3 is CASSLGPPGSSYEQYF. Here the CDR3 DNA reads TGTGCCAGCAGCTTAGGACCCCCCGGGAGCTCCTACGAGCAGTACTTC.

The V call is TRBV24-1, the J call TRBJ1-2; D gene uncertain. Germline lookup yields CDR1 KGHDR and CDR2 SFDVKD. CDR3 length equals 12 residues. The V end was cut by 4 bases, the J end by 4 bases, with 6 bases between. Here the CDR3 DNA reads TGTGCCACCAGTGACCCGAGCTATGGCTACACCTTC. It translates to CATSDPSYGYTF.

The chain recombines TRBV11-3 with TRBJ2-1; D unresolved. The CDR3 runs 13 residues. Germline V CDR1 and CDR2: SGHNT, YENEEA. The germline V and J ends were trimmed by 2 bases and 6 bases, with 8 bases remaining between them. Here the CDR3 DNA reads TGTGCCAGCAGCTTAATGCGGCGCAATGAGCAGTTCTTC. It translates to CASSLMRRNEQFF. The full variable domain, in which reference TRBV11-3 and TRBJ2-1 provide the parts outside the CDR3, is EAGVVQSPRYKIIEKKQPVAFWCNPISGHNTLYWYLQNLGQGPELLIRYENEEAVDDSQLPKDRFSAERLKGVDSTLKIQPAELGDSAVYLCASSLMRRNEQFFGPGTRLTVL.

This rearrangement joins TRBV6-5 to TRBJ2-3; weak D call: TRBD2 (7 bases). The CDR3 totals 15 residues. Germline V gives CDR1 MNHEY, CDR2 SVGAGI. The germline V and J ends were trimmed by 3 bases and 2 bases, with 12 bases remaining between them. CDR3 in DNA: TGTGCCAGCAGTTATCGGGGGGCTCCCACAGATACGCAGTATTTT. Translation: CASSYRGAPTDTQYF.

V is TRBV19 and J is TRBJ2-1; TRBD2 matches 15 bases. Germline assignment: CDR1 LNHDA and CDR2 SQIVND (reference sequence). The CDR3 is 15 residues long. Trimming cost V 9 bases and J 8 bases; bases outside gene matches: 8. CDR3 in DNA: TGTGCCAGCGGACTAGCGGGAGGGTACTCGTATGAGCAGTTCTTC. It translates to CASGLAGGYSYEQFF. Full variable domain (outside the CDR3, taken from reference TRBV19 and TRBJ2-1): DGGITQSPKYLFRKEGQNVTLSCEQNLNHDAMYWYRQDPGQGLRLIYYSQIVNDFQKGDIAEGYSVSREKKESFPLTVTSAQKNPTAFYLCASGLAGGYSYEQFFGPGTRLTVL.

This chain links TRBV5-8 with TRBJ1-1; weak D call: TRBD1 (6 bases). This CDR3 is built from 15 residues. From germline, CDR1 is SGHTS and CDR2 YDEGEE. The V gene lost 0 bases and the J gene lost 4 bases, with 13 bases spanning the gap. CDR3 sequence (DNA): TGTGCCAGCAGCTTGGGATCAGGGGTACGCACTGAAGCTTTCTTT. It codes for CASSLGSGVRTEAFF.

The CDR3 region has the DNA TGCGCCAGCAGCCAAGATCGGGCTAGCGGGGGTTGGACCCAGTACTTC. Encoded protein: CASSQDRASGGWTQYF. The rearrangement joins TRBV4-3 to TRBJ2-5; 10 bases are a match to TRBD2. CDR1 LGHNA and CDR2 YSLEER come from the germline V gene. The CDR3 is made up of 16 amino acids. The trim removed 0 bases at V and 7 bases at J, leaving 8 bases unmatched.